This T cell receptor (beta chain) was observed in a study of T cells in Graves' hyperthyroidism and ophthalmopathy. The germline CDR1 and CDR2 sequences are DFQATT and SNEGSKA (reference sequence). This CDR3 region has 11 residues. V was shortened by 6 bases and J by 4 bases, with 9 bases between the two germline ends. This clonotype was found many times. The TCR beta CDR3 regions underwent amplification using RNA transcripts as the source. First-round RT-PCR targeting the TCR CDR3 was performed with the HTBI primer set. Each CDR3 protein is one row after TCRdb ran MiXCR on the multiplex PCR reads. The data contain 530,000 or so distinct CDR3 sequences, 17% of them singletons.

The sequencing input was blood. The clonotype was recovered from a woman younger than 35 with Graves' ophthalmopathy. This chain links TRBV20-1 with TRBJ1-1; D unresolved. The CDR3 nucleotides are TGCAGTGCCAGTCTAAGCACTGAAGCTTTCTTT. Encoded protein: CSASLSTEAFF.